This T cell receptor beta chain is drawn from a study of blood T cell repertoires in COVID-19. Study as a whole: Material from acute and convalescent COVID-19 was sourced from the United States, Italy and Spain. Sources were T cells, B-cell-depleted T cells, or PBMCs; the material itself was cDNA or gDNA.

CDR1 and CDR2 from the germline V gene are SGHRS and YFSETQ. The CDR3 has 15 residues. Trimming took 0 bases from V and 4 from J, leaving 12 bases between them. Per the authors' pipeline: From reference gene primer amplification, estimates of nucleated cell counts were derived. The data were produced by immunoSEQ multiplex PCR, yet TCRdb's version contains in-frame clones alone and is incomplete. The V and J calls and clone size were taken over from that table, and D and trimming were inferred from the DNA. This repertoire shows about 270,000 clones, roughly 85% found once; its top ten account for about 14%.

Sequencing was done on a sample of peripheral blood. This receptor was identified in a human donor in a cohort sampled during active COVID-19. The chain links TRBV5-1 to TRBJ2-3; D unclear. CDR3 protein: CASSLGRVVADTQYF. Written as DNA, the CDR3 is TGCGCCAGCAGCTTGGGACGGGTAGTAGCAGATACGCAGTATTTT. Complete variable domain (other parts from reference TRBV5-1 and TRBJ2-3): KAGVTQTPRYLIKTRGQQVTLSCSPISGHRSVSWYQQTPGQGLQFLFEYFSETQRNKGNFPGRFSGRQFSNSRSEMNVSTLELGDSALYLCASSLGRVVADTQYFGPGTRLTVL.